This T cell receptor beta chain appears in the sequencing data of a study of T cell responses to AZD1222 COVID-19 vaccine. A remark on this clone: Its antigen is unidentified.

CDR1 is KGHSH, CDR2 LQKENI, per germline. V was pared by 2 bases and J by 5 bases, with 13 bases between. The CDR3 covers 15 residues. Findings and limits, study-wide: Sampling that yielded the repertoires occurred only after the peak T cell response. Distributed over spike, vaccine-associated CD4 TCRs predominated at 160-218 and 743-854. Breadth and depth of Spike-specific TCRs rose after two AZD1222 doses. Reports say nearly half of spike-specific TCRs go after unmutated variant regions.

Profiled with immunoSEQ multiplex PCR; TCRdb holds only in-frame clones, not every one. The sample contains 150,000 to 200,000 clones, around 90% of which appear only once. The chain is built from TRBV18 and TRBJ2-1, with a weak D call TRBD2 (6 bases). The clonotype originates from an adult in good health. The specimen comprised peripheral blood, sampled on day 0 of AZD1222 vaccination. The CDR3 DNA reads TGTGCCAGCTCACCAGCCGGGGGTAGTCACAATGAGCAGTTCTTC. Its translation is CASSPAGGSHNEQFF.